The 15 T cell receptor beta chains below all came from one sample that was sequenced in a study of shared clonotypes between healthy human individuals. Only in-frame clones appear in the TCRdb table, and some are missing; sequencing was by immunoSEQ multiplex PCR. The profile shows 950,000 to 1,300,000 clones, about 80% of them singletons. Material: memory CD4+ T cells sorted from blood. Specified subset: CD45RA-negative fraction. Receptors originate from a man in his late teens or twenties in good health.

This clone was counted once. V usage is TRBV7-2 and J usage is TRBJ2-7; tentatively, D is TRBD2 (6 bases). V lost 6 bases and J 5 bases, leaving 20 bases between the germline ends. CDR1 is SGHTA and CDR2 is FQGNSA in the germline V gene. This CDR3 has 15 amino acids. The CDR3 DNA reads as TGTGCCAGCAGGGATGAGGGGAGGCGGTGGGACGAGCAGTACTTC. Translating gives CASRDEGRRWDEQYF.

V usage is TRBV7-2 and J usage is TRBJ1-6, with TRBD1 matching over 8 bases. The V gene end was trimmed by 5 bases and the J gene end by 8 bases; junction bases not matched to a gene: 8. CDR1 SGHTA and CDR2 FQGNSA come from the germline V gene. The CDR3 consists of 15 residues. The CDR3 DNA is TGTGCCAGCAGCGAAATAGGACAGGGCCATTCACCCCTCCACTTT. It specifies CASSEIGQGHSPLHF.

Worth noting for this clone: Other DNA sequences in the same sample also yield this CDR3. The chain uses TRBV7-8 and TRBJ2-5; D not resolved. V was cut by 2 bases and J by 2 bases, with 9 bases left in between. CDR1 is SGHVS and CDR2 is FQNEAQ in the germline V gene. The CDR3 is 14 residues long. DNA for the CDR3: TGTGCCAGCAGCTTACGGCAGTTTCAAGAGACCCAGTACTTC. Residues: CASSLRQFQETQYF.

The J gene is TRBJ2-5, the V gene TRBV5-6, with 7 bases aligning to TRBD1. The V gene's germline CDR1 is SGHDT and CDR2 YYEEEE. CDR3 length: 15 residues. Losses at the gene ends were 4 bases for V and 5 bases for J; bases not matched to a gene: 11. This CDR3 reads CASSLPTGYMETQYF. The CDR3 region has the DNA TGTGCCAGCAGCCTACCGACAGGGTACATGGAGACCCAGTACTTC.

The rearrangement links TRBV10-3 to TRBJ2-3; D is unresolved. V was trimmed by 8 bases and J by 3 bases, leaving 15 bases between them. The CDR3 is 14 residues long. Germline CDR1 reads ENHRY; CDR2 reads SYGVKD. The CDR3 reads CAIGPLGPTDTQYF. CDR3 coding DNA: TGTGCCATCGGGCCCCTCGGTCCGACAGATACGCAGTATTTT.

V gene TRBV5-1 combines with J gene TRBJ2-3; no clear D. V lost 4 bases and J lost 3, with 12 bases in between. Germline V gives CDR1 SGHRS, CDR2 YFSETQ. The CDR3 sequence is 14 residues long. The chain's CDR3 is CASSTRTSTDTQYF. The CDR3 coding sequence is TGCGCCAGCAGCACTCGGACCTCTACAGATACGCAGTATTTT.

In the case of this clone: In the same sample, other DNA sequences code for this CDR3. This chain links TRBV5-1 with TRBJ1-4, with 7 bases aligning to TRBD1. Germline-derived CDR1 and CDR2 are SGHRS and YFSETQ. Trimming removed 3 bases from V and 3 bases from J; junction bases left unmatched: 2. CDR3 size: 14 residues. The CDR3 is CASSSGQPNEKLFF. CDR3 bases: TGCGCCAGCAGCTCGGGACAGCCTAATGAAAAACTGTTTTTT. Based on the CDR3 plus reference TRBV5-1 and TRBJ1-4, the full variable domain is KAGVTQTPRYLIKTRGQQVTLSCSPISGHRSVSWYQQTPGQGLQFLFEYFSETQRNKGNFPGRFSGRQFSNSRSEMNVSTLELGDSALYLCASSSGQPNEKLFFGSGTQLSVL.

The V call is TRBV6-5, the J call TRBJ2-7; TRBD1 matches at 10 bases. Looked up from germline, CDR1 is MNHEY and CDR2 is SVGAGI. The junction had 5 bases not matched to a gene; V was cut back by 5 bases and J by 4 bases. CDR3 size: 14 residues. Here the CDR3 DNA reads TGTGCCAGCAGTACCGGGACAGGGGTATACGAGCAGTACTTC. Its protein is CASSTGTGVYEQYF.

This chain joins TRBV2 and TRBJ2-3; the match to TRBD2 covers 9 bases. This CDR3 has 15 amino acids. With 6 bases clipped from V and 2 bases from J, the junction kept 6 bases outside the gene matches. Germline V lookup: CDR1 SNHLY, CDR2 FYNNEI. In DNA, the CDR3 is TGTGCCAGCAGCGCGACTAGCGGAAACACAGATACGCAGTATTTT. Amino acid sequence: CASSATSGNTDTQYF.

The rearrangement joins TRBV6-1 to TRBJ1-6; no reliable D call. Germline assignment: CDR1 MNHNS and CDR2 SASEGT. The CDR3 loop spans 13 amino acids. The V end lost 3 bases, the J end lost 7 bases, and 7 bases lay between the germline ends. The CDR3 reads CASSETTNSPLHF. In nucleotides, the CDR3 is TGTGCCAGCAGTGAGACGACCAATTCACCCCTCCACTTT.

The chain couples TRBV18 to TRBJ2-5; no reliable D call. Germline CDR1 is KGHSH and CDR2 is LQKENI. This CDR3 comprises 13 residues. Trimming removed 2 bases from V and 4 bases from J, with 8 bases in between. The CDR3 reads CASSPTTGETQYF. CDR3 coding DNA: TGTGCCAGCTCACCAACGACTGGAGAGACCCAGTACTTC.

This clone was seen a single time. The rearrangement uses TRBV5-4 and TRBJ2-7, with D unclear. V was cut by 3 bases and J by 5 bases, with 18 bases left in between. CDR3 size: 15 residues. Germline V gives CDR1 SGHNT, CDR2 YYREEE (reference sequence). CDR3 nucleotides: TGTGCCAGCAGCTACCACGGACGAGCCATCCACGAGCAGTACTTC. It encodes CASSYHGRAIHEQYF. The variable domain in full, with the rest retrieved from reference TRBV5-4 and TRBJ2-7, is ETGVTQSPTHLIKTRGQQVTLRCSSQSGHNTVSWYQQALGQGPQFIFQYYREEENGRGNFPPRFSGLQFPNYSSELNVNALELDDSALYLCASSYHGRAIHEQYFGPGTRLTVT.

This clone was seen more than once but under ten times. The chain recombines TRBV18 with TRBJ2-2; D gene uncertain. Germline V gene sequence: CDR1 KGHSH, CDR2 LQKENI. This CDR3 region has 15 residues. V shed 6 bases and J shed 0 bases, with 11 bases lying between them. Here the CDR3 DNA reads TGTGCCAGCTCCCTCGTGGCAACGAACACCGGGGAGCTGTTTTTT. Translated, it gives CASSLVATNTGELFF.

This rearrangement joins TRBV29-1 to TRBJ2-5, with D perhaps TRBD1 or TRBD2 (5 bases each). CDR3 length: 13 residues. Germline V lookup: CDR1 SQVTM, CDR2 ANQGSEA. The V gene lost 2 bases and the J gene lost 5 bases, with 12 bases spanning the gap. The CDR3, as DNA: TGCAGCGTTGAAAACTCGAGGGGTGAGACCCAGTACTTC. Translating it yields CSVENSRGETQYF.

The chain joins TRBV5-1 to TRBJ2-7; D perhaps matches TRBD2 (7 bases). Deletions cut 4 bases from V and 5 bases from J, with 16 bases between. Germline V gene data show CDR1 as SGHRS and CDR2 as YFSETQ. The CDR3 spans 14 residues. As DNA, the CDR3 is TGCGCCAGCAGCCCGGAGGGGGGGGACCACGAGCAGTACTTC. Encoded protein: CASSPEGGDHEQYF. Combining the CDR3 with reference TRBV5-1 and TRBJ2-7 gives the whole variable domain KAGVTQTPRYLIKTRGQQVTLSCSPISGHRSVSWYQQTPGQGLQFLFEYFSETQRNKGNFPGRFSGRQFSNSRSEMNVSTLELGDSALYLCASSPEGGDHEQYFGPGTRLTVT.